Following are 23 T cell receptor beta chains from one sample sequenced in a study of blood T cell repertoires in COVID-19 (dated by TCRdb to 2018 to 2020). Library preparation employed the immunoSEQ multiplex PCR assay. Here the immuneACCESS table is served through TCRdb, limited to in-frame sequences with V and J called. Missing clones are a known gap in these copies; in checked studies unresolved V genes cover under half, and the rest lacks a known reason. In all, the sample holds 310,000 or so clones, and 75% to 90% of those were seen once. Roughly 2% of the sample lies in the top ten. The sequencing input was peripheral blood. Receptors originate from a woman aged 45-60 years who had recovered from COVID-19.

This clone was seen only once. V is TRBV6-5 and J is TRBJ2-7; D not certain. The CDR3 loop spans 13 amino acids. The germline V and J ends were trimmed by 7 bases and 4 bases, with 14 bases remaining between them. CDR1 and CDR2 from the germline V gene are MNHEY and SVGAGI. CDR3 sequence reads: CASTPGSIYEQYF. In DNA form, the CDR3 reads TGTGCCAGCACCCCAGGATCGATTTACGAGCAGTACTTC.

This clone came up once. The CDR3 bases are TGTGCCAGCAGGGGGAGCTCCTATAATTCACCCCTCCACTTT. Translation: CASRGSSYNSPLHF. The rearrangement links TRBV6-4 to TRBJ1-6; D not resolved. The V end was cut by 6 bases, the J end by 0 bases, with 6 bases between. The V gene's germline CDR1 is MRHNA and CDR2 SNTAGT. CDR3 length: 14 amino acids.

V usage is TRBV9 and J usage is TRBJ1-6; the D gene is possibly TRBD1 (5 bases). Germline loops: CDR1 SGDLS, CDR2 YYNGEE. CDR3 length: 14 residues. Trimming removed 4 bases from V and 13 bases from J, with 18 bases in between. The DNA of the CDR3 is TGTGCCAGCAGCCCCTCGGCCAGGGCGGACCCCCTCCACTTT. It is translated as CASSPSARADPLHF.

This rearrangement joins TRBV28 to TRBJ1-2; perhaps TRBD1 as D (5 bases). V was clipped by 5 bases and J by 8 bases, with 15 bases between them. The CDR3 is 13 amino acids. The germline V gene has CDR1 MDHEN and CDR2 SYDVKM. The chain's CDR3 is CASSPTTRTGYTF. In DNA, the CDR3 is TGTGCCAGCAGTCCTACGACCCGGACAGGCTACACCTTC.

The V and J genes are TRBV19 and TRBJ1-1; the D is unclear. Germline CDR1 and CDR2: LNHDA and SQIVND (reference sequence). The CDR3 contains 14 residues. Trimming cost V 3 bases and J 2 bases, with 10 bases left between them. In DNA, the CDR3 is TGTGCCAGTAGTATTTCCATCAAAAACACTGAAGCTTTCTTT. Its translation: CASSISIKNTEAFF.

The gene calls are TRBV6-2 or TRBV6-3 and TRBJ2-2; tentatively, D is TRBD2 (6 bases). This CDR3 has 13 residues. Germline V gives CDR1 MNHEY, CDR2 SVGEGT. Trimming took 4 bases from V and 6 from J, leaving 9 bases between them. In DNA form, the CDR3 reads TGTGCCAGCAGTTCTAGGAGGGCCGGGGAGCTGTTTTTT. Protein sequence: CASSSRRAGELFF.

V usage is TRBV7-8 and J usage is TRBJ1-1; D unclear. The germline gives CDR1 SGHVS, CDR2 FQNEAQ. The CDR3 extends over 15 amino acids. Trimming stripped 5 bases from V and 1 base from J, with 14 bases between. The CDR3 is CASSPRRSENTEAFF. CDR3 DNA: TGTGCCAGCAGCCCTAGAAGGTCGGAGAACACTGAAGCTTTCTTT. Together with reference TRBV7-8 and TRBJ1-1, the CDR3 gives the full variable domain: GAGVSQSPRYKVAKRGQDVALRCDPISGHVSLFWYQQALGQGPEFLTYFQNEAQLDKSGLPSDRFFAERPEGSVSTLKIQRTQQEDSAVYLCASSPRRSENTEAFFGQGTRLTVV.

The genes are TRBV5-1 and TRBJ2-7, with D possibly matching TRBD1 (6 bases). This CDR3 is built from 13 residues. V dropped 2 bases and J dropped 1 base, with 7 bases sitting between them. Germline CDR1 and CDR2: SGHRS and YFSETQ. DNA for the CDR3: TGCGCCAGCAGCTTACAGGGTTCCTACGAGCAGTACTTC. It is translated as CASSLQGSYEQYF.

This sequence joins TRBV9 and TRBJ1-2; the D gene is possibly TRBD1 (6 bases). CDR1 and CDR2 from the germline V gene are SGDLS and YYNGEE. This CDR3 is 16 amino acids long. V lost 3 bases to trimming and J lost 5 bases, with 20 bases between them. CDR3 region: CASSGFGQIDEYGYTF. DNA of the CDR3: TGTGCCAGCAGCGGATTCGGACAGATAGATGAGTATGGCTACACCTTC. Full variable domain (outside the CDR3, taken from reference TRBV9 and TRBJ1-2): DSGVTQTPKHLITATGQRVTLRCSPRSGDLSVYWYQQSLDQGLQFLIQYYNGEERAKGNILERFSAQQFPDLHSELNLSSLELGDSALYFCASSGFGQIDEYGYTFGSGTRLTVV.

The chain has TRBV6-5 and TRBJ2-7; possible D gene TRBD1, 6 bases. V lost 0 bases, J lost 2 bases, and 8 bases lay in between. Germline V gene data show CDR1 as MNHEY and CDR2 as SVGAGI. This CDR3 region has 14 residues. CDR3 region: CASSYSWDTYEQYF. CDR3 DNA sequence: TGTGCCAGCAGTTACTCCTGGGACACCTACGAGCAGTACTTC.

The chain employs TRBV2 and TRBJ2-3; D gene unclear. Germline V gives CDR1 SNHLY, CDR2 FYNNEI. V lost 4 bases and J lost 2, with 13 bases in between. The CDR3 runs to 15 residues. The CDR3 bases are TGTGCCAGCAGTGTGCTGGGCTCCCCCACAGATACGCAGTATTTT. Protein product: CASSVLGSPTDTQYF.

The chain has TRBV29-1 and TRBJ2-7; a weak D match, TRBD2 (6 bases). The CDR3 is 13 amino acids. CDR1 is SQVTM and CDR2 is ANQGSEA in the germline V gene. Trimming left V 4 bases short and J 2 bases short, with 12 bases between. The CDR3 DNA follows: TGCAGCGTTGGTGGGACTTCTCCCTACGAGCAGTACTTC. Its translation: CSVGGTSPYEQYF.

This chain joins TRBV12-3 or TRBV12-4 and TRBJ1-2; 8 bases match TRBD1. This CDR3 contains 12 residues. Trimming cost V 4 bases and J 7 bases; bases outside gene matches: 2. This chain's CDR3 is CASSSDRGGYTF. As DNA, the CDR3 is TGTGCCAGCAGTTCAGACAGGGGTGGCTACACCTTC.

The chain has TRBV9 and TRBJ2-3; 8 bases fit TRBD2. Germline CDR1 reads SGDLS; CDR2 reads YYNGEE. The CDR3 is made up of 14 amino acids. Germline trimming cut 5 bases from V and 8 bases from J; bases unmatched to any gene: 10. CDR3 sequence: CASSFGGAVATQYF. The CDR3 DNA reads as TGTGCCAGCAGTTTCGGGGGGGCGGTGGCTACGCAGTATTTT.

The gene calls are TRBV7-2 and TRBJ2-5; perhaps TRBD2 as D (6 bases). V lost 6 bases, J lost 7 bases, and 12 bases lay in between. Germline CDR1 is SGHTA and CDR2 is FQGNSA. The CDR3 consists of 12 residues. The CDR3 loop reads CASSQLRGTQYF. Written as DNA, the CDR3 is TGTGCCAGCAGTCAGTTGCGGGGGACCCAGTACTTC.

This clone was seen once. The J gene is TRBJ2-1, the V gene TRBV7-9; a possible D gene is TRBD1 (6 bases). V was cut by 1 base and J by 3 bases, with 19 bases left in between. The CDR3 loop spans 18 amino acids. The germline CDR1 and CDR2 sequences are SEHNR and FQNEAQ (reference sequence). DNA of the CDR3: TGTGCCAGCAGCTTAGGCACTGGGGGCGCGAGCGTCTACAATGAGCAGTTCTTC. Its protein is CASSLGTGGASVYNEQFF.

This chain links TRBV9 with TRBJ2-7; TRBD1 agrees at 8 bases. V gave up 3 bases and J gave up 2 bases; unmatched junction bases: 10. This CDR3 is built from 16 residues. Germline V gene data show CDR1 as SGDLS and CDR2 as YYNGEE. CDR3: CASSANSGQDTYEQYF. The CDR3 bases are TGTGCCAGCAGCGCGAATTCGGGACAGGACACCTACGAGCAGTACTTC.

The rearrangement uses TRBV7-2 and TRBJ2-2, with TRBD2 matching 10 bases. This CDR3 spans 16 amino acids. Germline V gene sequence: CDR1 SGHTA, CDR2 FQGNSA. The junction had 8 bases not matched to a gene; V was cut back by 6 bases and J by 4 bases. As DNA, the CDR3 is TGTGCCAGCAGTCGAAGCGGGGGGGCTGTCACCGGGGAGCTGTTTTTT. Its protein is CASSRSGGAVTGELFF.

The chain is built from TRBV27 and TRBJ1-1, with D possibly TRBD1 on 5 matching bases. The V gene lost 1 base and the J gene lost 1 base, with 13 bases spanning the gap. The CDR3 spans 16 residues. The germline V gene encodes CDR1 MNHEY and CDR2 SMNVEV (reference sequence). CDR3 nucleotides: TGTGCCAGCAGTTTATACTGGTCCAGGGCGAACACTGAAGCTTTCTTT. Protein: CASSLYWSRANTEAFF.

This sequence joins TRBV4-3 and TRBJ2-5; maybe TRBD2 (6 bases). Trimming shortened V by 0 bases and J by 5 bases, and 13 bases separated the two germline ends. Looked up from germline, CDR1 is LGHNA and CDR2 is YSLEER. The CDR3 has 15 residues. CDR3 loop: CASSQEGLGWETQYF. DNA of the CDR3: TGCGCCAGCAGCCAAGAGGGACTTGGCTGGGAGACCCAGTACTTC.

This chain uses TRBV14 with TRBJ1-5, with 9 positions matching TRBD1. The CDR3 has 18 amino acids. After removal of 3 bases from V and 8 bases from J, the junction contained 17 bases not matched to a gene. The germline V gene encodes CDR1 SGHDN and CDR2 FVKESK. The CDR3 protein is CASSHHLPGQGVREPQHF. CDR3 coding DNA: TGTGCCAGCAGCCATCACCTACCGGGACAGGGAGTACGCGAGCCCCAGCATTTT.

The chain joins TRBV19 to TRBJ1-2, with D hard to call. Germline CDR1 reads LNHDA; CDR2 reads SQIVND (reference sequence). The V and J ends lost 5 bases and 8 bases respectively, with 12 bases between them. The CDR3 is 12 amino acids. The CDR3 region has the DNA TGTGCCAGTAGTGGACGAGGGTTCGGCTACACCTTC. This encodes CASSGRGFGYTF.

The V gene is TRBV18, the J gene TRBJ2-7, with D maybe TRBD1 (5 bases). V gave up 2 bases and J gave up 1 base, with 12 bases separating them. The CDR3 is made up of 15 amino acids. Germline CDR1 is KGHSH and CDR2 is LQKENI. The CDR3 sequence: CASSPMQGGSYEQYF. In DNA, the CDR3 is TGTGCCAGCTCACCAATGCAGGGTGGGTCCTACGAGCAGTACTTC.